A selection of T cell receptor beta chains follows, all from one sample in a study of blood T cell repertoires in COVID-19. The assay was immunoSEQ multiplex PCR, and TCRdb's table has in-frame clones only and misses some. The sample lists over 200,000 clones; about 88% were seen once. The specimen was peripheral blood. Source of these receptors: a man aged 60-69 years who had recovered from COVID-19. Each CDR3 is given with its conserved first and last residue.

j_gene,v_gene,CDR3aa
TRBJ2-1,TRBV6-2/TRBV6-3,CASSSRQGVALDEQFF
TRBJ1-4,TRBV6-5,CASSYNRGRIGKLFF
TRBJ1-2,TRBV5-3,CARSPYGYTF
TRBJ2-1,TRBV18,CASSAAGTGRMGNEQFF
TRBJ2-3,TRBV18,CASSAGDTQYF
TRBJ1-4,TRBV15,CATSREPGGTNEKLFF
TRBJ1-1,TRBV19,CASSLQGRNTEAFF
TRBJ2-1,TRBV10-3,CAISESTRYNEQFF
TRBJ1-2,TRBV7-9,CASSLGDSYGYTF
TRBJ2-6,TRBV2,CASSPGGPRGFGANVLTF
TRBJ2-7,TRBV29-1,CSVTRTYEQYF
TRBJ2-4,TRBV5-6,CASSGTTSGGRLAKNIQYF
TRBJ2-2,TRBV3-1/TRBV3-2,CASSYVVAGNTGELFF